Many counts were recorded for the clone carrying this TCR beta chain. Described time point: before trial treatment. Eligibility was restricted to patients presenting with advanced solid tumors that lacked tumor-infiltrating lymphocytes. This sample stems from a study of low-dose radiotherapy and immunotherapy resistance in tumors. Study at large: With 1 Gy per fraction every two weeks, Cohort 2 accumulated 13 Gy across 26 weeks. Cyclophosphamide was given intravenously at 200 mg/m2 every two weeks, and each dose came one day before radiation and immunotherapy.

CDR1 is ENHRY and CDR2 is SYGVKD in the germline V gene. The V end lost 9 bases, the J end lost 5 bases, and 8 bases lay between the germline ends. The CDR3 covers 11 residues. Primers targeting TRAV and TRBV primed first-strand cDNA, covering alpha and beta chains. With a V-primer adapter and a constant-region primer, TCRs were amplified for 20 to 25 PCR cycles. TCRdb analysed the reads with MiXCR anew, one entry per CDR3 protein. Of approximately 89,000 distinct CDR3 sequences in the sample, approximately 20% were seen once. The starting material was PBMCs, obtained before treatment. This sequence was found in a male donor with prostate cancer. The chain employs TRBV10-3 and TRBJ2-1; no firm D call. Here the CDR3 reads CAIARDNEQFF. CDR3 bases: TGTGCCATAGCCAGAGACAATGAGCAGTTCTTC.